This paragraph reports one TCR beta chain. This CDR3 has 14 amino acids. Between the trimmed V and J ends, which lost 4 bases and 4 bases, there was a span of 12 bases. Germline lookup yields CDR1 SGHKS and CDR2 YYEKEE (reference sequence). The sample is drawn from a study of T cell changes during pregnancy in multiple sclerosis. TCRdb's copy holds only in-frame clones and misses some; the assay was immunoSEQ multiplex PCR. The table includes tens of thousands of clones, 90% detected once. The receptor comes from a female donor with multiple sclerosis, enrolled in a pregnancy study. The gene calls are TRBV5-5 and TRBJ1-5; D remains ambiguous. The sequencing here drew on CD4+ T cells from peripheral blood mononuclear cells, taken in the third trimester of pregnancy. The CDR3 bases are TGTGCCAGCAGCCGGGCGGGCGGTAATCAGCCCCAGCATTTT. It is translated as CASSRAGGNQPQHF.